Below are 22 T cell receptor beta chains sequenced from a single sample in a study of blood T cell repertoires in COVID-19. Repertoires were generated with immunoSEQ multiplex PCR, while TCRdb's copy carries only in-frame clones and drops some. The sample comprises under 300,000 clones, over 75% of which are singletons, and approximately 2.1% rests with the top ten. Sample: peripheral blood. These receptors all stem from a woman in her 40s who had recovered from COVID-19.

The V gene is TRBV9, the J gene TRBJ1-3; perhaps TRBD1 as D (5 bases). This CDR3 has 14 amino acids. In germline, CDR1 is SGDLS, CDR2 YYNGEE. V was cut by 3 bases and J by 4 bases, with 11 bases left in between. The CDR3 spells CASSATAGGNTIYF. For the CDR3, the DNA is TGTGCCAGCAGCGCGACAGCCGGCGGAAACACCATATATTTT.

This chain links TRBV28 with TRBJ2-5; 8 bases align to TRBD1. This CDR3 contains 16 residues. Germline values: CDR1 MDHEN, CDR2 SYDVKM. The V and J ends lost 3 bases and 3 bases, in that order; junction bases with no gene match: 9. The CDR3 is CASSFEYLDREETQYF. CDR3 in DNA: TGTGCCAGCAGTTTCGAATACCTGGACAGGGAAGAGACCCAGTACTTC.

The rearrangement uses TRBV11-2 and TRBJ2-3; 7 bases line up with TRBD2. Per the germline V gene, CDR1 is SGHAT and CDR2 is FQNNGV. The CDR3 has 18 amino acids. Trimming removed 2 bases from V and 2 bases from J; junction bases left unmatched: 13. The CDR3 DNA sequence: TGTGCCAGCAGCTTAAGGTTGAGTGGGGGGGTCCCCACAGATACGCAGTATTTT. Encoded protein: CASSLRLSGGVPTDTQYF.

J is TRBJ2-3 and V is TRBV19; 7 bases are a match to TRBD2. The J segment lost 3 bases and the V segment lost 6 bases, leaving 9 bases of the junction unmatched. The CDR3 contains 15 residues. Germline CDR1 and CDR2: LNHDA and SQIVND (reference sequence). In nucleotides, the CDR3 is TGTGCCAGTAGGTCGAGGGAGGGCCGAACAGATACGCAGTATTTT. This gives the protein CASRSREGRTDTQYF.

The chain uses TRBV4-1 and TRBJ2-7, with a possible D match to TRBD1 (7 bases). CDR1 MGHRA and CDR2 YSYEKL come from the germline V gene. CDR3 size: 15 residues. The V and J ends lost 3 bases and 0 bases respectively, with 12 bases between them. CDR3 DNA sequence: TGCGCCAGCAGCCAGGAGGGGGCATCCTCCTACGAGCAGTACTTC. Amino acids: CASSQEGASSYEQYF.

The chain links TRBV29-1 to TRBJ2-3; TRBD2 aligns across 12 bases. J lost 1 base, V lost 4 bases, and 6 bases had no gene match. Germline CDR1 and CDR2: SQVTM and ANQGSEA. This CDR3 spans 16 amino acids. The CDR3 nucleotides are TGCAGCGTTGCCGGACTAGCGGGAATGGGCACAGATACGCAGTATTTT. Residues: CSVAGLAGMGTDTQYF.

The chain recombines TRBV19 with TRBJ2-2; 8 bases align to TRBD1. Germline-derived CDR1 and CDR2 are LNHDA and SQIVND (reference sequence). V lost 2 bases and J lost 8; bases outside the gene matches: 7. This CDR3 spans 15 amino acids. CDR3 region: CASSIPGGTLGELFF. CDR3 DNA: TGTGCCAGTAGTATACCAGGGGGCACATTAGGGGAGCTGTTTTTT.

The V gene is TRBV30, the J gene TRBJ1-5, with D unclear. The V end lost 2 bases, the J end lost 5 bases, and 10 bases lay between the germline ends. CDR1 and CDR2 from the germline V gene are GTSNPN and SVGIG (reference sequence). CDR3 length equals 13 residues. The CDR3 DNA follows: TGTGCCTGGAGTTTACGGAGAGATCAGCCCCAGCATTTT. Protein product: CAWSLRRDQPQHF.

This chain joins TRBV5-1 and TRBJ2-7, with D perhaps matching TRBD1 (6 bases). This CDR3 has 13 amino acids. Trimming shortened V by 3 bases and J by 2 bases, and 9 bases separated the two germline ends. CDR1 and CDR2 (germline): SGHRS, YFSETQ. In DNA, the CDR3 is TGCGCCAGCAGCTCGACAGGTACCTACGAGCAGTACTTC. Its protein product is CASSSTGTYEQYF.

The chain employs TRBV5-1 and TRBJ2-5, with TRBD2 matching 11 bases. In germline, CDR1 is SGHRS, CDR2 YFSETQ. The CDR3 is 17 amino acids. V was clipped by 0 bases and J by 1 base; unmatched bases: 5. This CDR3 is CASSLGTLAGAQETQYF. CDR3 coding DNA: TGCGCCAGCAGCTTGGGCACACTAGCGGGGGCCCAAGAGACCCAGTACTTC.

CDR3 sequence (DNA): TGTGCCAGTACCGACCCGGGACAGGGGAATTCACCCCTCCACTTT. This sequence encodes CASTDPGQGNSPLHF. The rearrangement links TRBV19 to TRBJ1-6; TRBD1 aligns across 10 bases. The V segment lost 7 bases and the J segment 7 bases; nucleotides outside the gene matches: 7. The germline V gene encodes CDR1 LNHDA and CDR2 SQIVND (reference sequence). CDR3 length: 15 residues.

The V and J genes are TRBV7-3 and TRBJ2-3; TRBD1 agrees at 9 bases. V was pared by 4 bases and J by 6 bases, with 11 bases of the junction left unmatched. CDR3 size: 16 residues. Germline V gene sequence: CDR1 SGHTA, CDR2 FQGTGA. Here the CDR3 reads CASSSTGTGIVDTQYF. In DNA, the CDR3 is TGTGCCAGCAGCTCCACCGGGACAGGGATAGTGGATACGCAGTATTTT.

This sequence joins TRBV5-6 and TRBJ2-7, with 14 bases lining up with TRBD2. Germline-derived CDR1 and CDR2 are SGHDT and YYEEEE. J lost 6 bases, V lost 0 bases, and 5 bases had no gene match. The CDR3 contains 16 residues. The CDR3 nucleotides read TGTGCCAGCAGCTTGGGACTAGCGGGGGGGCAGATCGAGCAGTACTTC. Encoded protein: CASSLGLAGGQIEQYF.

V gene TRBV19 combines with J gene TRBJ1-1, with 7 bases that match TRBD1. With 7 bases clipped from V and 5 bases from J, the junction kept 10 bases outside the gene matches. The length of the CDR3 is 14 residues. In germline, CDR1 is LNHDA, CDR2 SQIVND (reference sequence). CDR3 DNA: TGTGCCAGTACCCTACAGGGGAGAAGAACTGAAGCTTTCTTT. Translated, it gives CASTLQGRRTEAFF.

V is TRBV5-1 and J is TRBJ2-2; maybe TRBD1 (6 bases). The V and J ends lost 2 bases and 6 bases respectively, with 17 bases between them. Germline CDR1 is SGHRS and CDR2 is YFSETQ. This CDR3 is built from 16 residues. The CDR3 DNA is TGCGCCAGCAGCTTTCAACTACAGGGTTCGGCCGGGGAGCTGTTTTTT. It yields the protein CASSFQLQGSAGELFF.

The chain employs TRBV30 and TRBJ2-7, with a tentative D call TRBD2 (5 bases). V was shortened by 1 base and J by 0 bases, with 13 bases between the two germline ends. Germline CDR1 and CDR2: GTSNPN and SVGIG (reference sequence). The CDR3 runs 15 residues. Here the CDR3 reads CAWSGLARDSYEQYF. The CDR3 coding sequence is TGTGCCTGGAGTGGCCTAGCCAGAGACTCCTACGAGCAGTACTTC.

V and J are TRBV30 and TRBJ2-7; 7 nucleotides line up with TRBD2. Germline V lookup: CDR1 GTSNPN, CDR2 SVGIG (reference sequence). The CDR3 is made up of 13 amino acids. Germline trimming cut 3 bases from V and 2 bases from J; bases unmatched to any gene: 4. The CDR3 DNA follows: TGTGCCTGGAGCCCTGGGGGGGCCTACGAGCAGTACTTC. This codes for CAWSPGGAYEQYF. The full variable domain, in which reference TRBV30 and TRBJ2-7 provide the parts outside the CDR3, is SQTIHQWPATLVQPVGSPLSLECTVEGTSNPNLYWYRQAAGRGLQLLFYSVGIGQISSEVPQNLSASRPQDRQFILSSKKLLLSDSGFYLCAWSPGGAYEQYFGPGTRLTVT.

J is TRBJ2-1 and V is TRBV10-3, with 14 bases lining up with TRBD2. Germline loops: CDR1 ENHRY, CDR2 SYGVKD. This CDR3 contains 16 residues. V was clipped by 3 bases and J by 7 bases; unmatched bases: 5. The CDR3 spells CAISELGTSGGNEQFF. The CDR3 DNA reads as TGTGCCATCAGTGAACTTGGGACTAGCGGGGGTAATGAGCAGTTCTTC.

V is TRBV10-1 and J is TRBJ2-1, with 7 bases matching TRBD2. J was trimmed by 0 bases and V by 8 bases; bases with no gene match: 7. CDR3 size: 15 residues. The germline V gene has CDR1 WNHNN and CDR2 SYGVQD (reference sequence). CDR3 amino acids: CASPTSSSSYNEQFF. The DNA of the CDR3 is TGCGCCAGCCCGACTAGCTCGAGCTCCTACAATGAGCAGTTCTTC.

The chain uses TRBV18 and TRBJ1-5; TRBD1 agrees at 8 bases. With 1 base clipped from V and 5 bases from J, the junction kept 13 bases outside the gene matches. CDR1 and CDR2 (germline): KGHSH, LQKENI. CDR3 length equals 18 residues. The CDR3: CASSPQTFQGARYQPQHF. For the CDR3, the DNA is TGTGCCAGCTCACCACAGACTTTTCAGGGGGCTAGGTATCAGCCCCAGCATTTT. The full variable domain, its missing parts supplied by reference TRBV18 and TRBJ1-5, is NAGVMQNPRHLVRRRGQEARLRCSPMKGHSHVYWYRQLPEEGLKFMVYLQKENIIDESGMPKERFSAEFPKEGPSILRIQQVVRGDSAAYFCASSPQTFQGARYQPQHFGDGTRLSIL.

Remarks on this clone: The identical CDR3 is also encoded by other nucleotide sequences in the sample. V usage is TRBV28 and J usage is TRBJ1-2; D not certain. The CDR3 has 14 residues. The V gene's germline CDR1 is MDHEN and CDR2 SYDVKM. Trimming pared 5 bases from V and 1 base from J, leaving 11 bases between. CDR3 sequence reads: CASSTSGNNYGYTF. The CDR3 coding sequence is TGTGCCAGCAGTACCAGCGGGAATAACTATGGCTACACCTTC.

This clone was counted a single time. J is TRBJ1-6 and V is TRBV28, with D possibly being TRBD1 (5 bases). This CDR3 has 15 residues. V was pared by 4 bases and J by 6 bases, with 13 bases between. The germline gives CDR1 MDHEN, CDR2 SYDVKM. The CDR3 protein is CASSSSLGPNSPLHF. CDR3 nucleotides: TGTGCCAGCAGTTCCTCGTTGGGGCCTAATTCACCCCTCCACTTT.